Listed below are T cell receptor beta chains from one sample, sequenced in a study of blood T cell repertoires in COVID-19. Profiling relied on immunoSEQ multiplex PCR, and the TCRdb table lists in-frame clones only, not all of them. The table lists about 60,000 clones, around 90% of them singletons, with more than 10% in the top ten. Sequenced material: peripheral blood. These receptors were taken from a man aged 55 to 70 with active COVID-19. CDR3s include the opening cysteine and the closing phenylalanine or tryptophan.

V gene,CDR3 protein
TRBV10-3,CAIKPSVSAGNTIYF
TRBV30,CAWSFGGQQPQHF
TRBV20-1,CSASKGGVSSGANVLTF
TRBV3-1/TRBV3-2,CASSQALGAYNEQFF
TRBV6-6,CASSYDPRTGDEQYF
TRBV7-8,CASSLGSRVIPARQYF
TRBV3-1/TRBV3-2,CASSQEGTDYGYTF
TRBV6-5,CASRKGQAYNQPQHF
TRBV7-6,CASSQTSGPSYEQYF
TRBV2,CASSPQGSQETQYF
TRBV5-8,CASSAPGTVDNEQFF
TRBV5-4,CASSLERGNSPLHF
TRBV5-1,CASSLGRLDSTEAFF
TRBV11-2,CASSFNRGRSYNEQFF
TRBV28,CASSSGTASPLHF
TRBV18,CASSPQGNTGELFF
TRBV3-1/TRBV3-2,CASRFGQGPGSSYEQYF
TRBV4-2,CASSQLAGGLSTDTQYF
TRBV25-1,CASRRLYEQYF
TRBV19,CASSLGGLSFKETQYF
TRBV13,CASSLGSGGSLEQYF
TRBV5-1,CASSLAAMNTEAFF
TRBV15,CATSGGDYGYTF
TRBV11-2,CASRPTQGSLTEAFF
TRBV5-6,CASSVPGQGQEKLFF
TRBV5-1,CASSGDRGNSPLHF
TRBV9,CASSVFVTGGPYGYTF
TRBV6-5,CASSYWGGKDTEAFF
TRBV15,CATSRDAQVQETQYF
TRBV4-2,CASSQDSGVNTEAFF
TRBV27,CASRDSVRETQYF
TRBV10-3,CASLDRTYTF
TRBV20-1,CSAGAQETQYF
TRBV6-6,CASNLGVSYEQYF
TRBV5-6,CASSWGVRGGQPQHF
TRBV18,CASSPGTGGGYTF
TRBV28,CASSLNGWETQYF
TRBV9,CASSLTTGVGAGELFF
TRBV7-9,CASSSGSQPQHF
TRBV27,CASRGGRTASGLGDIQYF
TRBV15,CATSKQTGSTYEQYF
TRBV28,CASSFPAFRDSRLYEQYF
TRBV20-1,CSASDLALSSYEQYF
TRBV7-2,CASSSGFGTATPYEQYF
TRBV14,CASSHPPQPSGRAGSVGELFF
TRBV30,CAWSRGTDTEAFF
TRBV3-1/TRBV3-2,CASSSTGNQPQHF
TRBV30,CAWSVGGFGFVQIYGYTF
TRBV28,CASSLFRGTGNTIYF
TRBV10-3,CAISNTGGGETQYF
TRBV11-3,CASMGGAETQYF
TRBV6-9,CASRSRGRVNQPQHF
TRBV7-3,CASSLTSSGSMSGELFF
TRBV28,CASSPRTSGLRTYEQYF